The 31 T cell receptor beta chains listed next were all sequenced from one sample in a study of T cell repertoires in cytomegalovirus infection. No antigen is known for these receptors. TCRdb analysed the reads with MiXCR anew, one entry per CDR3 protein. The sample holds 300,000 to 400,000 distinct CDR3 sequences; 25% to 30% are singletons and the top ten take 15% to 20%. The specimen was cultured PBMCs, collected from culture after CMV antigen stimulation. The receptors were sampled from a human donor in good health (CMV status not recorded). Some clones in this sample may be carry-over from other donors' samples.

J is TRBJ1-1 and V is TRBV7-6, with D possibly TRBD1 on 5 matching bases. The germline V and J ends were trimmed by 6 bases and 0 bases, with 8 bases remaining between them. Germline V gene sequence: CDR1 SGHVS, CDR2 FNYEAQ. This CDR3 has 13 residues. CDR3 amino acids: CASRKGVNTEAFF. In DNA form, the CDR3 reads TGTGCCAGCAGAAAAGGGGTGAACACTGAAGCTTTCTTT.

This clonotype was observed a handful of times. The chain combines TRBV7-6 with TRBJ2-6, with D tentatively TRBD2 (5 bases). Germline loops: CDR1 SGHVS, CDR2 FNYEAQ. CDR3 length: 15 amino acids. The V end was cut by 7 bases, the J end by 0 bases, with 10 bases between. The CDR3 is CASILGSSGANVLTF. The CDR3 coding sequence is TGTGCCAGCATCCTGGGGAGCTCTGGGGCCAACGTCCTGACTTTC.

This clonotype occurred a few times. The chain combines TRBV25-1 with TRBJ2-2, with no clear D. CDR3 length: 14 amino acids. CDR1 is MGHDK, CDR2 SYGVNS, per germline. V shed 3 bases and J shed 3 bases, with 8 bases lying between them. CDR3 loop: CASSDRRYTGELFF. In DNA form, the CDR3 reads TGTGCCAGCAGTGACAGGAGATACACCGGGGAGCTGTTTTTT.

This clonotype has a handful of counts. The V gene is TRBV10-3, the J gene TRBJ2-3, with 7 bases lining up with TRBD2. CDR1 is ENHRY, CDR2 SYGVKD, per germline. The V segment lost 6 bases and the J segment 2 bases; nucleotides outside the gene matches: 8. The CDR3 has 15 residues. The CDR3 region is CAIRGSGPSTDTQYF. CDR3 DNA sequence: TGTGCCATCAGAGGTAGCGGGCCTTCCACAGATACGCAGTATTTT.

The chain has TRBV6-6 and TRBJ1-3; TRBD1 might be the D (6 bases). The CDR3 has 14 residues. With 7 bases removed from V and 3 bases from J, the gap between germline ends came to 13 bases. Germline V gives CDR1 MNHNY, CDR2 SVGAGI (reference sequence). The CDR3, as DNA: TGTGCCAGCACCTACGGGGGGCTTGGAAACACCATATATTTT. It specifies CASTYGGLGNTIYF.

Worth noting for this clonotype: This sequence may be a read error, since a much larger clone differs from it by one base. The chain couples TRBV7-2 to TRBJ2-1, with D possibly matching TRBD2 (5 bases). Between the trimmed V and J ends, which lost 1 base and 9 bases, there was a span of 19 bases. The CDR3 consists of 16 residues. The germline CDR1 and CDR2 sequences are SGHTA and FQGNSA. CDR3 protein: CASSLGTRLTYGEQFF. CDR3 sequence (DNA): TGTGCCAGCAGCTTAGGCACCAGACTAACCTACGGTGAGCAGTTCTTC.

The chain recombines TRBV11-2 with TRBJ2-1, with 9 bases matching TRBD2. V shed 5 bases and J 6 bases; nucleotides not matched to a gene: 8. Germline V gene lookup returns CDR1 SGHAT and CDR2 FQNNGV. The CDR3 has 15 residues. CDR3 sequence (DNA): TGTGCCAGCAGCACACTAGCGGGCTTGGCCAATGAGCAGTTCTTC. As protein: CASSTLAGLANEQFF. The full variable domain, rest sourced from reference TRBV11-2 and TRBJ2-1, is EAGVAQSPRYKIIEKRQSVAFWCNPISGHATLYWYQQILGQGPKLLIQFQNNGVVDDSQLPKDRFSAERLKGVDSTLKIQPAKLEDSAVYLCASSTLAGLANEQFFGPGTRLTVL.

V usage is TRBV6-6 and J usage is TRBJ2-7; TRBD1 matches 8 bases. Trimming took 11 bases from V and 4 from J; bases not matched to a gene: 13. CDR1 and CDR2 from the germline V gene are MNHNY and SVGAGI (reference sequence). The CDR3 is 14 residues long. In DNA form, the CDR3 reads TGTGCCGCCGGACAGGGAGGATACGGGTACGAGCAGTACTTC. It specifies CAAGQGGYGYEQYF.

This clonotype was seen repeatedly, ten times or more. The chain combines TRBV20-1 with TRBJ2-7; 8 bases are shared with TRBD2. Germline lookup yields CDR1 DFQATT and CDR2 SNEGSKA (reference sequence). This CDR3 has 11 residues. The junction had 0 bases not matched to a gene; V was cut back by 1 base and J by 7 bases. The CDR3 DNA reads as TGCAGTGCTAGAGCTAGCGGGGAGCAGTACTTC. Translating gives CSARASGEQYF.

This clonotype has more than one count but fewer than ten. The chain is built from TRBV29-1 and TRBJ1-3; D gene uncertain. The germline V and J ends were trimmed by 0 bases and 1 base, with 16 bases remaining between them. Germline-derived CDR1 and CDR2 are SQVTM and ANQGSEA. This CDR3 is built from 17 residues. The chain's CDR3 is CSVEDLGMNGSGNTIYF. The CDR3 region has the DNA TGCAGCGTTGAAGATTTGGGAATGAATGGGTCTGGAAACACCATATATTTT.

In its sample, this clonotype was seen a few times. The chain employs TRBV7-6 and TRBJ2-1, with TRBD2 identical over 13 bases. The CDR3 contains 16 residues. The trim removed 5 bases at V and 7 bases at J, leaving 8 bases unmatched. Germline V gene sequence: CDR1 SGHVS, CDR2 FNYEAQ. DNA for the CDR3: TGTGCCAGCAGCCCGAAGGGACTAGCGGGATCGAATGAGCAGTTCTTC. It encodes CASSPKGLAGSNEQFF.

This clonotype turned up a few times. The V gene is TRBV20-1, the J gene TRBJ1-2, with 12 nucleotides matching TRBD1. The junction had 5 bases not matched to a gene; V was cut back by 3 bases and J by 6 bases. The CDR3 sequence is 14 residues long. Germline CDR1 reads DFQATT; CDR2 reads SNEGSKA (reference sequence). The CDR3 region has the DNA TGCAGTGCTAGGGGACAGGGGGCGAGGGATGGCTACACCTTC. Translated: CSARGQGARDGYTF.

This clonotype was detected ten times or more. This rearrangement joins TRBV7-8 to TRBJ2-2; D possibly corresponds to TRBD1 (5 bases). V lost 0 bases and J lost 1, with 9 bases in between. The CDR3 length is 16 residues. Germline V gene sequence: CDR1 SGHVS, CDR2 FQNEAQ. DNA of the CDR3: TGTGCCAGCAGCTTAGCGGGGCGGAGGAACACCGGGGAGCTGTTTTTT. Protein sequence: CASSLAGRRNTGELFF.

Notes on this clonotype: Mismatch with germline at one junction end may stem from a read error. This chain's CDR3 is CSASGLAGSTSF. Written as DNA, the CDR3 is TGCAGTGCTAGCGGACTAGCGGGGTCTACGTCGTTC. This rearrangement joins TRBV20-1 to TRBJ2-1; 12 positions agree with TRBD2. CDR3 length: 12 residues. Germline V CDR1 and CDR2: DFQATT, SNEGSKA (reference sequence).

The V and J genes are TRBV20-1 and TRBJ1-6, with D maybe TRBD1 (6 bases). The germline CDR1 and CDR2 sequences are DFQATT and SNEGSKA (reference sequence). The CDR3 has 16 residues. Trimming pared 7 bases from V and 5 bases from J, leaving 21 bases between. For the CDR3, the DNA is TGCAGTGTGGTACAGGGCCGACTAACCAATAATTCACCCCTCCACTTT. This encodes CSVVQGRLTNNSPLHF.

The gene calls are TRBV18 and TRBJ1-5, with D perhaps TRBD1 (5 bases). CDR3 length: 15 amino acids. Between the trimmed V and J ends, which lost 4 bases and 5 bases, there was a span of 15 bases. Germline V gene data show CDR1 as KGHSH and CDR2 as LQKENI. In DNA form, the CDR3 reads TGTGCCAGCTCACTGACCGGGACGGATTATCAGCCCCAGCATTTT. It encodes CASSLTGTDYQPQHF.

The table lists this clonotype with a few counts. The genes are TRBV2 and TRBJ1-5; TRBD1 agrees at 8 bases. Germline CDR1 reads SNHLY; CDR2 reads FYNNEI. The V gene end was trimmed by 4 bases and the J gene end by 2 bases; junction bases not matched to a gene: 1. This CDR3 spans 14 amino acids. DNA for the CDR3: TGTGCCAGCAGTGGACAGGGGCGCAATCAGCCCCAGCATTTT. Its translation: CASSGQGRNQPQHF.

This clonotype was picked up many times. This CDR3 is CSARGRGGVTQETQYF. The DNA of the CDR3 is TGCAGTGCTAGAGGCAGGGGAGGGGTCACCCAAGAGACCCAGTACTTC. The rearrangement joins TRBV20-1 to TRBJ2-5, with D perhaps TRBD2 (7 bases). CDR1 is DFQATT and CDR2 is SNEGSKA in the germline V gene (reference sequence). Trimming stripped 1 base from V and 1 base from J, with 16 bases between. This CDR3 is 16 amino acids long.

V and J are TRBV7-9 and TRBJ2-5; the D gene is possibly TRBD1 (6 bases). Germline CDR1 reads SEHNR; CDR2 reads FQNEAQ (reference sequence). V lost 4 bases and J 5 bases, leaving 11 bases between the germline ends. The CDR3 spans 13 residues. The CDR3 spells CASSSRGRETQYF. CDR3 coding DNA: TGTGCCAGCAGCTCCAGGGGCCGGGAGACCCAGTACTTC.

The V call is TRBV4-2, the J call TRBJ2-5; possible D gene TRBD2, 6 bases. This CDR3 contains 16 residues. Germline assignment: CDR1 LGHNA and CDR2 YNFKEQ. Between the trimmed V and J ends, which lost 5 bases and 2 bases, there was a span of 18 bases. CDR3 bases: TGTGCCAGCAGCTCCCCCGATTCGAGCGGGCAAGAGACCCAGTACTTC. Translated: CASSSPDSSGQETQYF.

This clonotype occurred a few times. The genes are TRBV12-3 or TRBV12-4 and TRBJ1-1; 9 bases map to TRBD1. This CDR3 has 14 amino acids. The junction had 10 bases not matched to a gene; V was cut back by 6 bases and J by 8 bases. The CDR3 DNA is TGTGCCAGCAGACCCCCGGGGACAGGGTCAGAAGCTTTCTTT. Amino acid sequence: CASRPPGTGSEAFF.

The chain joins TRBV6-5 to TRBJ2-6, with D hard to call. There are 15 residues in the CDR3. The V and J ends lost 6 bases and 0 bases respectively, with 9 bases between them. The germline gives CDR1 MNHEY, CDR2 SVGAGI. CDR3 nucleotides: TGTGCCAGCAGAGTCGACAACTCTGGGGCCAACGTCCTGACTTTC. Amino acids: CASRVDNSGANVLTF.

The CDR3 coding sequence is TGTGCCAGCGGGGAAAAGGGGACAGGAAATTCACCCCTCCACTTT. Residues: CASGEKGTGNSPLHF. This chain joins TRBV19 and TRBJ1-6; 8 nucleotides align to TRBD1. Germline trimming cut 9 bases from V and 7 bases from J; bases unmatched to any gene: 11. In germline, CDR1 is LNHDA, CDR2 SQIVND (reference sequence). The CDR3 runs 15 residues.

This chain joins TRBV5-4 and TRBJ2-7; 11 nucleotides line up with TRBD2. Trimming removed 0 bases from V and 4 bases from J; junction bases left unmatched: 3. The CDR3 is made up of 15 amino acids. In germline, CDR1 is SGHNT, CDR2 YYREEE (reference sequence). The CDR3 DNA follows: TGTGCCAGCAGCTTGGCGGCTAGCGGGAGGTACGAGCAGTACTTC. Its protein is CASSLAASGRYEQYF.

In this sample, this clonotype turned up a few times. This chain uses TRBV4-2 with TRBJ2-2; D could derive from TRBD1 or TRBD2 (5 bases each). V lost 2 bases and J lost 3, with 13 bases in between. The CDR3 runs 16 residues. CDR1 LGHNA and CDR2 YNFKEQ come from the germline V gene. The CDR3 here is CASSQMARGDTGELFF. The CDR3 nucleotides are TGTGCCAGCAGCCAAATGGCTAGAGGGGACACCGGGGAGCTGTTTTTT.

V gene TRBV4-2 combines with J gene TRBJ2-3, with TRBD2 matching over 7 bases. The V segment lost 0 bases and the J segment 2 bases; nucleotides outside the gene matches: 11. This CDR3 spans 18 amino acids. Germline CDR1 LGHNA, CDR2 YNFKEQ. The DNA for the CDR3 is TGTGCCAGCAGCCAAGACCCCCCAGCTAGCGGAGTCACAGATACGCAGTATTTT. This gives the protein CASSQDPPASGVTDTQYF.

The V and J genes are TRBV27 and TRBJ1-5, with no clear D. Trimming removed 0 bases from V and 6 bases from J, with 6 bases in between. CDR3 length: 13 amino acids. CDR1 and CDR2 from the germline V gene are MNHEY and SMNVEV (reference sequence). The CDR3 nucleotides read TGTGCCAGCAGTTTATCGTGGGGTCAGCCCCAGCATTTT. It translates to CASSLSWGQPQHF.

This rearrangement joins TRBV20-1 to TRBJ2-3, with D possibly called TRBD1 or TRBD2 (6 bases each). The CDR3 spans 14 residues. V lost 2 bases and J lost 4, with 13 bases in between. Germline assignment: CDR1 DFQATT and CDR2 SNEGSKA (reference sequence). In nucleotides, the CDR3 is TGCAGTGCTAGAAAGGGGGGTGGCGCAGATACGCAGTATTTT. The encoded protein is CSARKGGGADTQYF.

The sample holds many counts of this clonotype. V and J are TRBV7-6 and TRBJ2-4; D might be TRBD1 (6 bases). This CDR3 comprises 17 residues. V gave up 2 bases and J gave up 1 base, with 15 bases separating them. CDR1 is SGHVS and CDR2 is FNYEAQ in the germline V gene. The CDR3 region is CASSLRGGTSAKNIQYF. CDR3 sequence (DNA): TGTGCCAGCAGCTTAAGAGGGGGTACTAGTGCCAAAAACATTCAGTACTTC.

The sample holds a few counts of this clonotype. The chain couples TRBV19 to TRBJ2-2; 11 nucleotides match TRBD2. Germline lookup yields CDR1 LNHDA and CDR2 SQIVND (reference sequence). The CDR3 length is 18 residues. The V gene end was trimmed by 9 bases and the J gene end by 0 bases; junction bases not matched to a gene: 12. CDR3 in DNA: TGTGCCAGCATGGGGGCGCTGGGACTAGCGGCGAACACCGGGGAGCTGTTTTTT. It codes for CASMGALGLAANTGELFF.

This clonotype showed up just a few times. The junction does not match germline at one end; this may be a read error. CDR3 protein: CASSRGPDASAF. The CDR3 nucleotides read TGTGCCAGCAGTCGGGGTCCGGACGCCTCCGCCTTC. The chain carries TRBV12-3 or TRBV12-4 and TRBJ1-2; D unresolved. The CDR3 has 12 residues.